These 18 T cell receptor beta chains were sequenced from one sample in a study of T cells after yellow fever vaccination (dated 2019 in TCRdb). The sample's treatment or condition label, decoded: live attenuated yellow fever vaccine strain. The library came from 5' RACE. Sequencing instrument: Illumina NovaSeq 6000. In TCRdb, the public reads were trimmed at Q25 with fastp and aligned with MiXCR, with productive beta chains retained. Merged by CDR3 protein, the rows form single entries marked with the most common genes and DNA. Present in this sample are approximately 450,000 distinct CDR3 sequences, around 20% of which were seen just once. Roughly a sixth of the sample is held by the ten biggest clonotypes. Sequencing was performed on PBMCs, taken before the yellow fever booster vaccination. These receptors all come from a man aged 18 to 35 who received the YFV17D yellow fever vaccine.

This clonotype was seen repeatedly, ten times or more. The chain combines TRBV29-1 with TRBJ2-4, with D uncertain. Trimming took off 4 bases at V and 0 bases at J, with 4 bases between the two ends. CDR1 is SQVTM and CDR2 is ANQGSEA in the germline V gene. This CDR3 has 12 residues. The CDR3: CSVALAKNIQYF. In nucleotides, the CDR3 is TGCAGCGTTGCCCTAGCCAAAAACATTCAGTACTTC.

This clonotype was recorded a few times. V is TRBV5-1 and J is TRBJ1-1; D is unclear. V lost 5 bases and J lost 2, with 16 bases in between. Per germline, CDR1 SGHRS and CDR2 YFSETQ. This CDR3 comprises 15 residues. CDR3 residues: CASRVSSQLNTEAFF. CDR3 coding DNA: TGCGCCAGCAGGGTTAGTTCTCAACTCAACACTGAAGCTTTCTTT.

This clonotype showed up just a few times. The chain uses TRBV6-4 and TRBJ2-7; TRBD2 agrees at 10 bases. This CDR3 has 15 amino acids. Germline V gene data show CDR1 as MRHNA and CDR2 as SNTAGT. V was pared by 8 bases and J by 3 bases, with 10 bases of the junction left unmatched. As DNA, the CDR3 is TGTGCCAGCTCTGTCAACGGACTAGCGGACTACGAGCAGTACTTC. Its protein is CASSVNGLADYEQYF.

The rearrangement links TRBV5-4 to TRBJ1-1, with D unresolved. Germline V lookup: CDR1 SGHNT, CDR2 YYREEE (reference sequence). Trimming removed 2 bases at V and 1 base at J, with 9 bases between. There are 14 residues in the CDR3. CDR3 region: CASSLYLRNTEAFF. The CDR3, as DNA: TGTGCCAGCAGCTTATATCTCAGGAACACTGAAGCTTTCTTT.

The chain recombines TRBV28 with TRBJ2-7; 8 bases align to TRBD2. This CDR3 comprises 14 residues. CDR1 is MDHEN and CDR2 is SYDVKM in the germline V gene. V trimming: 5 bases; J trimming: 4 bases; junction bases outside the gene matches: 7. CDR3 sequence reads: CASSPGGATYEQYV. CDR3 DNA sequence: TGTGCCAGCAGTCCGGGGGGGGCTACTTACGAGCAGTACGTC.

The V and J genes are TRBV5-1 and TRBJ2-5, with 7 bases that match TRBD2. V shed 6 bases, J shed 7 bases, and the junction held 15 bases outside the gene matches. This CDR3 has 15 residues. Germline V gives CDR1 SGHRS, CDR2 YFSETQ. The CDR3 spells CASTWGGSPSGTQYF. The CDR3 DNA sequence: TGCGCCAGCACCTGGGGGGGAAGCCCCTCAGGGACCCAGTACTTC.

CDR3 nucleotide sequence: TGTGCCAGCAGCTCTCAGGGGGCGCGGGGCAATGAGCAGTTCTTC. It specifies CASSSQGARGNEQFF. The chain employs TRBV13 and TRBJ2-1; 8 bases fit TRBD1. The CDR3 covers 15 residues. CDR1 is PRHDT, CDR2 FYEKMQ, per germline (reference sequence). J gave up 6 bases and V 4 bases, and 8 bases lay outside the gene matches.

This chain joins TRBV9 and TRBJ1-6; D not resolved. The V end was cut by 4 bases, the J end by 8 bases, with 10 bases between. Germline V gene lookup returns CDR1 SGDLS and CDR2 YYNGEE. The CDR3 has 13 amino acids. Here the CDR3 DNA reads TGTGCCAGCAGCCCTCGGGGAGATTCACCCCTCCACTTT. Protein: CASSPRGDSPLHF.

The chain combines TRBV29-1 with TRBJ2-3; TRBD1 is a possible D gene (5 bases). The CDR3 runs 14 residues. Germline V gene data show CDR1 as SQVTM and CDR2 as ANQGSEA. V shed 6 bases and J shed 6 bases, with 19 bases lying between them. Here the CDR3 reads CSVIVGALGDTQYF. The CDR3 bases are TGCAGCGTGATCGTTGGGGCCTTGGGGGATACGCAGTATTTT.

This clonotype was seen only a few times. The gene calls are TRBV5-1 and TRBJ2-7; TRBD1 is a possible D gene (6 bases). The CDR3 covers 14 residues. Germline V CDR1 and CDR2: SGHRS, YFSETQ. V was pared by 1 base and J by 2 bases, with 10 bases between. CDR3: CASSLRTATYEQYF. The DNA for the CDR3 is TGCGCCAGCAGCTTGAGGACAGCCACCTACGAGCAGTACTTC.

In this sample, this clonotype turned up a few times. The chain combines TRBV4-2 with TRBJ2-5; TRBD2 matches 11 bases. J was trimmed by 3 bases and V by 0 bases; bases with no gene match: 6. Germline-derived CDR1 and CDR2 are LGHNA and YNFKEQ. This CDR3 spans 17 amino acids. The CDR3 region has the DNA TGTGCCAGCAGCCAAGATCCGCCTAGCGGGGGGAAAGAGACCCAGTACTTC. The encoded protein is CASSQDPPSGGKETQYF.

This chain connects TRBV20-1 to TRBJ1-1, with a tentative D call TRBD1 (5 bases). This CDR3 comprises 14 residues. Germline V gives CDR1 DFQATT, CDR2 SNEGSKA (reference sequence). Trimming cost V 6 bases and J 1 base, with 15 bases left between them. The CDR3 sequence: CSAPAYDRNTEAFF. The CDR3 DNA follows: TGCAGTGCCCCCGCGTACGACAGGAACACTGAAGCTTTCTTT.

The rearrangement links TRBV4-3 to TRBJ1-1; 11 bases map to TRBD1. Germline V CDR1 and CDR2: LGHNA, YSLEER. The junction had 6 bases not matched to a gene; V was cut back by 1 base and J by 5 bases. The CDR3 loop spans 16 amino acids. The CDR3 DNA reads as TGCGCCAGCAGCCAAGTAGTCGGACAGGGGGCAACTGAAGCTTTCTTT. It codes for CASSQVVGQGATEAFF.

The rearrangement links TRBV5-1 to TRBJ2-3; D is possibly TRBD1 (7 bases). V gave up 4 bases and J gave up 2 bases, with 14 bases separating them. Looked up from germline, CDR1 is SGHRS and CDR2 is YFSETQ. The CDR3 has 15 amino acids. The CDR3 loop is CASSGGTVYTDTQYF. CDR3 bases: TGCGCCAGCAGCGGGGGGACAGTTTACACAGATACGCAGTATTTT.

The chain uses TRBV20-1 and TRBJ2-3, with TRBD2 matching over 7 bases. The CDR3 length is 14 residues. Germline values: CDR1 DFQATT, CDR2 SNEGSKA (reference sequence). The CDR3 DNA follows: TGCAGCGCCGAGAGGGCTAGCGGAGCAGATACGCAGTATTTT. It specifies CSAERASGADTQYF.

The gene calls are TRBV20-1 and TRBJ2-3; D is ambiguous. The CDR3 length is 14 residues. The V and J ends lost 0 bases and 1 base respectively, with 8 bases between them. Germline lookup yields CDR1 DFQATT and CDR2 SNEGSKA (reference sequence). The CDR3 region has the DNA TGCAGTGCTAGAGACCCAGGTCGCACAGATACGCAGTATTTT. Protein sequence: CSARDPGRTDTQYF.

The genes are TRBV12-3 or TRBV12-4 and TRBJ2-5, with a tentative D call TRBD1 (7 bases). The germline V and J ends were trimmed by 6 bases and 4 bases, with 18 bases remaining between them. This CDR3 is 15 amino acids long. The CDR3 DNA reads TGTGCCAGCAGACCGGGACAGCGGGTCACAGAGACCCAGTACTTC. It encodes CASRPGQRVTETQYF.

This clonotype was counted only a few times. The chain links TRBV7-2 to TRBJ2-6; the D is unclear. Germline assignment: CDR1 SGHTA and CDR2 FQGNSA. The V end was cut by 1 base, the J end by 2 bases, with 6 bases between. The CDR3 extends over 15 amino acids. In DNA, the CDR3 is TGTGCCAGCAGCTTAGGAGCAGCTGGGGCCAACGTCCTGACTTTC. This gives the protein CASSLGAAGANVLTF.